The present T cell receptor beta chain was sequenced within a study of T cell clusters in autoimmune cytopenias. TRB was amplified by touch-down multiplex PCR, primer pools A and B combined. TCRdb reprocessed the multiplex PCR reads and keeps a single row for each CDR3 protein, giving no DNA. This listing includes about 6,000 distinct CDR3 sequences. The CDR3 sequence is 16 residues long. Germline CDR1 LGHNA, CDR2 YSLEER. Each sample's input was roughly 270 ng genomic DNA, some 34,000 genome equivalents. These data are also associated with another study on T cell repertoires in aging, cancer and after chemotherapy. That report adds: About 8.8 million TCR reads were in the whole dataset. Across the chemotherapy interval, each cancer cohort showed higher median generation probability, suggesting thymic rebound.

V gene TRBV4-3 combines with J gene TRBJ1-2; TCRdb outputs TRBD1, but without DNA this stays unchecked. Sequenced: peripheral blood. The TCR comes from a human donor in good health. The CDR3 is CASSQDRGAGNIGYTF.